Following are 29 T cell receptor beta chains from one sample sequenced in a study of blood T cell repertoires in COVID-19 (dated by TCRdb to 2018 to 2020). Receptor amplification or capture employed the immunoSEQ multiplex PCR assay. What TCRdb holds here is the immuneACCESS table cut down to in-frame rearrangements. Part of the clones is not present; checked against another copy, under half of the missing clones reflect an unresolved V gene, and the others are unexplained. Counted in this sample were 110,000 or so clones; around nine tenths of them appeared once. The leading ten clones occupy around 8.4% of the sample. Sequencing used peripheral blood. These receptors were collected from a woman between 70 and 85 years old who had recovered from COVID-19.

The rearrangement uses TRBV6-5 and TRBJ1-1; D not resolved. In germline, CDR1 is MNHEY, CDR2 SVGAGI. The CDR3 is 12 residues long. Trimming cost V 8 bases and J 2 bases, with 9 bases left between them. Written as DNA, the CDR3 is TGTGCCAGCTCCGGGTCAAACACTGAAGCTTTCTTT. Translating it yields CASSGSNTEAFF.

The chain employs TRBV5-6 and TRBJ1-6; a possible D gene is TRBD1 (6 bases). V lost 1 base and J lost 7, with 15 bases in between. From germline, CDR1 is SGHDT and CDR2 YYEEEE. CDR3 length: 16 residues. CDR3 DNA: TGTGCCAGCAGCTTGCGACGGACAGACCTAAATTCACCCCTCCACTTT. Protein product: CASSLRRTDLNSPLHF.

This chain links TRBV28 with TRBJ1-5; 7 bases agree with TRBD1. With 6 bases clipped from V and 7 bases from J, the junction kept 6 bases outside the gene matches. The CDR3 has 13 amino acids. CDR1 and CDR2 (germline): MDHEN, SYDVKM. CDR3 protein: CASSVQGRQPQHF. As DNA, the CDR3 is TGTGCCAGCAGCGTACAGGGGCGGCAGCCCCAGCATTTT. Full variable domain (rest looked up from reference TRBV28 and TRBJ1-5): DVKVTQSSRYLVKRTGEKVFLECVQDMDHENMFWYRQDPGLGLRLIYFSYDVKMKEKGDIPEGYSVSREKKERFSLILESASTNQTSMYLCASSVQGRQPQHFGDGTRLSIL.

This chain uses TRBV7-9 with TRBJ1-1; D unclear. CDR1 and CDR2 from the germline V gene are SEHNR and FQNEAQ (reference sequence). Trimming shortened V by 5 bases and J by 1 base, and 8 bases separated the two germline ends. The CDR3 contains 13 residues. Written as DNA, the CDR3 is TGTGCCAGCAGCACTCAGGAGAACACTGAAGCTTTCTTT. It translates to CASSTQENTEAFF.

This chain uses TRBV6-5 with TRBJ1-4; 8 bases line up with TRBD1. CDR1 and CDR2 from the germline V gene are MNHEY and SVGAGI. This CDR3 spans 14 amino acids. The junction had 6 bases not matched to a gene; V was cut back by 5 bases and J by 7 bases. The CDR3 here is CASSNRGGSEKLFF. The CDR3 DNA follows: TGTGCCAGCAGTAACAGGGGGGGGAGTGAAAAACTGTTTTTT.

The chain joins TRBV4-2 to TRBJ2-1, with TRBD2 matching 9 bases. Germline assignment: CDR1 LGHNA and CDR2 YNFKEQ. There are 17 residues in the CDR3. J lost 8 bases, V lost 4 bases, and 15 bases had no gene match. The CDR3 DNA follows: TGTGCCAGCAGCCCCGGCGGTGGGCGGGAGGGTTTCGATGAGCAGTTCTTC. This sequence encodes CASSPGGGREGFDEQFF.

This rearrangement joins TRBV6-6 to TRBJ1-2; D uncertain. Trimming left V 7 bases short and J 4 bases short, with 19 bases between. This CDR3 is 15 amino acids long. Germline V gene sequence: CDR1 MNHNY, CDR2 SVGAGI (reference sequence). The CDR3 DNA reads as TGTGCCAGCACCCCTCAGGTGGCGGGTTTCTATGGCTACACCTTC. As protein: CASTPQVAGFYGYTF.

CDR3 bases: TGTGCCAGCAGCTTGATGTCAGGATCCTACGAGCAGTACTTC. Translated: CASSLMSGSYEQYF. The chain links TRBV5-8 to TRBJ2-7; D not resolved. CDR1 is SGHTS, CDR2 YDEGEE, per germline. Trimming removed 1 base from V and 1 base from J, with 9 bases in between. This CDR3 comprises 14 residues.

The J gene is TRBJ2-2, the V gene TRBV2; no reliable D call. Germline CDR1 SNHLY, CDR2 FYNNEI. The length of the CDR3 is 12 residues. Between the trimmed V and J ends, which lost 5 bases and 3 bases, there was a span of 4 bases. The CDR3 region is CASSPDTGELFF. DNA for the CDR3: TGTGCCAGCAGTCCGGACACCGGGGAGCTGTTTTTT.

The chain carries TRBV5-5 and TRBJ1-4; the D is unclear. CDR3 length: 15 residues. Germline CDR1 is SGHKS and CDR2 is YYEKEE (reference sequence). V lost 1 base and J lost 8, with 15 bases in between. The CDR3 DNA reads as TGTGCCAGCAGCTTGATACCCGGAGCTGGGGAAAAACTGTTTTTT. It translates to CASSLIPGAGEKLFF.

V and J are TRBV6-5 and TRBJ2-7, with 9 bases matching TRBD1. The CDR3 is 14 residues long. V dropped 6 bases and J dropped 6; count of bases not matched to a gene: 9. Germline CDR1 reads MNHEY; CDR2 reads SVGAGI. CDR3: CASRDRRDRVEQYF. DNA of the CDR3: TGTGCCAGCAGGGACCGTAGGGACAGGGTCGAGCAGTACTTC.

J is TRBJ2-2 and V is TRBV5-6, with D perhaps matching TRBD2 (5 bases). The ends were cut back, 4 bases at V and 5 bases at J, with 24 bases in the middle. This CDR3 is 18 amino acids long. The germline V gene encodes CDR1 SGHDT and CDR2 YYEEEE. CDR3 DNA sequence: TGTGCCAGCAGCCCACGGGCTACTAGGCATCTGAGGACCGGGGAGCTGTTTTTT. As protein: CASSPRATRHLRTGELFF.

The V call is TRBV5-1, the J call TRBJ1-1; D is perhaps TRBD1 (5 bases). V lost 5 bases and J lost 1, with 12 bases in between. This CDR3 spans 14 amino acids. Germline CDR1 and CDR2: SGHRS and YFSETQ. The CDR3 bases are TGCGCCAGCAGGGGGGGAGACCGGAACACTGAAGCTTTCTTT. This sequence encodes CASRGGDRNTEAFF.

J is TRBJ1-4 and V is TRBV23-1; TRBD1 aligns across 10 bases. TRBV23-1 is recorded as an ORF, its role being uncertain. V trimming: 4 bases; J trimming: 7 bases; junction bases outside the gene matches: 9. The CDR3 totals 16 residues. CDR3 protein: CASSLRGDRGSEKLFF. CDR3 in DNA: TGCGCCAGCAGTCTCAGGGGGGACAGGGGAAGTGAAAAACTGTTTTTT.

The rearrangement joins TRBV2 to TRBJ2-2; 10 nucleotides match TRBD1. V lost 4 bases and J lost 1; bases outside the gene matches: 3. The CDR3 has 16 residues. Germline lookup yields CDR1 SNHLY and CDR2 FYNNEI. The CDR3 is CASSARTGGNTGELFF. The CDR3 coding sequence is TGTGCCAGCAGTGCGCGGACAGGGGGGAACACCGGGGAGCTGTTTTTT. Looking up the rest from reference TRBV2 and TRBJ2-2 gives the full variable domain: EPEVTQTPSHQVTQMGQEVILRCVPISNHLYFYWYRQILGQKVEFLVSFYNNEISEKSEIFDDQFSVERPDGSNFTLKIRSTKLEDSAMYFCASSARTGGNTGELFFGEGSRLTVL.

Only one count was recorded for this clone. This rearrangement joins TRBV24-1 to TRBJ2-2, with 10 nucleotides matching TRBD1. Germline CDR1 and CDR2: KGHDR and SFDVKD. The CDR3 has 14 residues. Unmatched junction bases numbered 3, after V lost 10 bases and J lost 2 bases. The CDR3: CATGTGANTGELFF. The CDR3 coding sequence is TGTGCCACAGGGACAGGGGCCAACACCGGGGAGCTGTTTTTT.

In DNA, the CDR3 is TGTGCCAGCAGCATTGACAAGAACACTGAAGCTTTCTTT. It specifies CASSIDKNTEAFF. J is TRBJ1-1 and V is TRBV5-4; D not resolved. The CDR3 has 13 residues. Trimming left V 4 bases short and J 1 base short, with 8 bases between. Germline-derived CDR1 and CDR2 are SGHNT and YYREEE (reference sequence).

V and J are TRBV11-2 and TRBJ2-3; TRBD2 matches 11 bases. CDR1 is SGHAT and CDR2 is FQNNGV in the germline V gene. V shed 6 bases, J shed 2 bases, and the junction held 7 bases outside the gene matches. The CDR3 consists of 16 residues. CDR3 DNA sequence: TGTGCCAGCAGGCTAGCGGGGGGCTTTTCCACAGATACGCAGTATTTT. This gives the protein CASRLAGGFSTDTQYF.

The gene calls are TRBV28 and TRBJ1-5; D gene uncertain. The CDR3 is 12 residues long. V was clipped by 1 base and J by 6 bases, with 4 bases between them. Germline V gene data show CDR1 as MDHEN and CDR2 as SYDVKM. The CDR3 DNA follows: TGTGCCAGCAGTTTATTCCGTCAGCCCCAGCATTTT. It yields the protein CASSLFRQPQHF.

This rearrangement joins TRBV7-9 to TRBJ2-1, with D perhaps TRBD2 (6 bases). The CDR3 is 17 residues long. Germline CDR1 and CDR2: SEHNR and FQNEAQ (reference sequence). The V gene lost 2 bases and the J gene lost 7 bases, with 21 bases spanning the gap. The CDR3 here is CASSLSRLGGERNEQFF. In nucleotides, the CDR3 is TGTGCCAGCAGCTTATCCCGACTAGGAGGGGAGAGGAATGAGCAGTTCTTC.

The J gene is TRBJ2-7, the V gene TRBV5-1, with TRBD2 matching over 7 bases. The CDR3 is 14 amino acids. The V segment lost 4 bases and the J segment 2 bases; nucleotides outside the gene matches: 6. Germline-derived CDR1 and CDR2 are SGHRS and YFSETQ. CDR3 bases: TGCGCCAGCAGCAAGGCCCGGGGGGCCTACGAGCAGTACTTC. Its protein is CASSKARGAYEQYF.

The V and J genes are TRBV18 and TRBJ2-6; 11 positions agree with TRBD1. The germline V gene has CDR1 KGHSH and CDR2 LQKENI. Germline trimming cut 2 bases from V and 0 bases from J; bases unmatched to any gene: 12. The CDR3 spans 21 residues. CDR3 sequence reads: CASSPGQGAPRRISGANVLTF. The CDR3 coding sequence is TGTGCCAGCTCACCAGGACAGGGGGCCCCCCGGCGAATCTCTGGGGCCAACGTCCTGACTTTC.

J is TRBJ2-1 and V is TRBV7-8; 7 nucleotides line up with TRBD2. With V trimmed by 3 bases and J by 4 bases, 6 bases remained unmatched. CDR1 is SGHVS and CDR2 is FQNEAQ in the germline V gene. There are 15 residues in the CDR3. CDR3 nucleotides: TGTGCCAGCAGCTTCGGACTAGGGGTTTACAATGAGCAGTTCTTC. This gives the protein CASSFGLGVYNEQFF.

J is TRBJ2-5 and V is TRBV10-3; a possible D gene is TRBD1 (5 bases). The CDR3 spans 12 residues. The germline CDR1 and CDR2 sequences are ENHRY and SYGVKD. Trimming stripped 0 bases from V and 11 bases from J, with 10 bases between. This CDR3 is CAISESGRDQYF. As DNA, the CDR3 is TGTGCCATCAGTGAGTCGGGGCGAGATCAGTACTTC.

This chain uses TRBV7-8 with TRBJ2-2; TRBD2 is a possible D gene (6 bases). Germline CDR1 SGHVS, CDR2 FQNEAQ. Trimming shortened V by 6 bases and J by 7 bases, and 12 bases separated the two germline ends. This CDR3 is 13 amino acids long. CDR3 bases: TGTGCCAGCAGTTTACACGGGAGCGGGGAGCTGTTTTTT. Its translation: CASSLHGSGELFF.

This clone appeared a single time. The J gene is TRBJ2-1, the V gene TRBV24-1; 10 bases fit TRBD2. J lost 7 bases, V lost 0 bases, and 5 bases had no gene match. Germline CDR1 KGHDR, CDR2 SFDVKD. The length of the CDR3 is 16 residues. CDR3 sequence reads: CATSDLSGRVENEQFF. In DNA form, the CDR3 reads TGTGCCACCAGTGATTTGAGCGGGAGGGTGGAAAATGAGCAGTTCTTC.

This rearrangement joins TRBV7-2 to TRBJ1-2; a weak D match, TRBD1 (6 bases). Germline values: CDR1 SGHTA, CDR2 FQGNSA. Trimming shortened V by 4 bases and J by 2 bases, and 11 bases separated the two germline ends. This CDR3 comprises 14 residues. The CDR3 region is CASSSRQGNYGYTF. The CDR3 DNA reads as TGTGCCAGCAGCTCACGCCAGGGGAACTATGGCTACACCTTC.

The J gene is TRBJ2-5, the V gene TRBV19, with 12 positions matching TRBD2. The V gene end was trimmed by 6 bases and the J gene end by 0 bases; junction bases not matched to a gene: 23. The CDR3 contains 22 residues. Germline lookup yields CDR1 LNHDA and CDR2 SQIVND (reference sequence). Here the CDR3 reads CASRRVWGAAGLAGGYQETQYF. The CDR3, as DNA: TGTGCCAGTAGAAGGGTCTGGGGGGCCGCAGGGCTAGCGGGAGGGTACCAAGAGACCCAGTACTTC.

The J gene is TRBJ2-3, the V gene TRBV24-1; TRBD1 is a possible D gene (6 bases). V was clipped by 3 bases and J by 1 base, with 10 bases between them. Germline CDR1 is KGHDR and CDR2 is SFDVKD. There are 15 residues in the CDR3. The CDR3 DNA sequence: TGTGCCACCAGTGATGTGGGGGCGGGCACAGATACGCAGTATTTT. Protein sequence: CATSDVGAGTDTQYF.